This T cell receptor beta chain was identified in a study of cytomegalovirus exposure and HLA in healthy donors. Study-level information: Early on, a data release was issued that held about 85 million unique TCRs from HLA-typed donors. Points from the study as a whole: Some TCR beta chains (164 of them) were listed as cytomegalovirus-associated. In a later analysis, DRB1 alleles had the most associated TCRs; HLA-C alleles the fewest. In the analysis, some V segments, TRBV6-2 and TRBV6-3 included, were excluded as indistinguishable.

Of note for this clone: The antigen is unknown.

The PCR contained 60 Vbeta and 13 Jbeta primers. Clones were read by immunoSEQ multiplex PCR, and TCRdb kept only the in-frame ones, dropping some. The sample gives about 130,000 clones, around four fifths of which show up once; 1% is in the top ten. The germline gives CDR1 MNHEY, CDR2 SVGAGI. The V and J ends lost 11 bases and 6 bases, in that order; junction bases with no gene match: 10. This CDR3 region has 13 residues. The specimen was PBMCs. The V gene is TRBV6-5, the J gene TRBJ2-1; 7 bases line up with TRBD2. The TCR comes from a human donor in good health. The CDR3 coding sequence is TGTGCCCGACGACTAGCAGGTATCAATGAGCAGTTCTTC. As protein: CARRLAGINEQFF.